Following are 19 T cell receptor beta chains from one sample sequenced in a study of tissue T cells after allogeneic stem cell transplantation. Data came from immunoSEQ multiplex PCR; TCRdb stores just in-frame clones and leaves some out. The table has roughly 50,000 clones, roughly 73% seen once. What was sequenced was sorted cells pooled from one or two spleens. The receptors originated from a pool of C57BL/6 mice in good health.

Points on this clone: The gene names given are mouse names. The CDR3 bases that were read are TGCACCTGCAGTGCACGGGACAGGGCAAACACAGAAGTCTTC. It encodes CTCSARDRANTEVF. The entire CDR3 protein is CTCSARDRANTEVFF. V usage is TRBV1 and J usage is TRBJ1-1; 9 bases map to TRBD1. From the germline J gene comes the end of the CDR3, since the read stops 1 residue before it. V dropped 2 bases and J dropped 0; count of bases not matched to a gene: 1. Germline V gene lookup returns CDR1 NSQYPW and CDR2 LRSPGD (reference sequence). The CDR3 sequence is 15 residues long.

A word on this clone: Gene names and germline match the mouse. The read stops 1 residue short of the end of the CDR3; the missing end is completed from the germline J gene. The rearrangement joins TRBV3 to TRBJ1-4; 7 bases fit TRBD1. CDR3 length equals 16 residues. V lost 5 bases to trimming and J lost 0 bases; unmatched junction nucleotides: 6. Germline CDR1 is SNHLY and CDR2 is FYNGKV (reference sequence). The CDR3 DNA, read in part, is TGTGCCAGCAGCCGACAGGGAGGGATTTCCAACGAAAGATTATTT. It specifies CASSRQGGISNERLF. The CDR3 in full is CASSRQGGISNERLFF.

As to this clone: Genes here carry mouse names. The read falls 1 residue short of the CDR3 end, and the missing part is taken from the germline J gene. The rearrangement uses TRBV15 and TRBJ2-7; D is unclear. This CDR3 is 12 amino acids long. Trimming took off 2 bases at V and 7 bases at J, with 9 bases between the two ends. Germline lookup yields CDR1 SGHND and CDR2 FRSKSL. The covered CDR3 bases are TGTGCCAGCAGTTTACCGGATCACGAACAGTAC. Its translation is CASSLPDHEQY. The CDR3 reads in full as CASSLPDHEQYF.

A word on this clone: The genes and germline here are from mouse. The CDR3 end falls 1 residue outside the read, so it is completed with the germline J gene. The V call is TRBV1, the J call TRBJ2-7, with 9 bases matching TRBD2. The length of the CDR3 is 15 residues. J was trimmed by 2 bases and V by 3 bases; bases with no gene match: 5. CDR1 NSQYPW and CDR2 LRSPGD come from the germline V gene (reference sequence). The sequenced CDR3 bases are TGCACCTGCAGTGCGGCCGGGACTGGGACCTATGAACAGTAC. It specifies CTCSAAGTGTYEQY. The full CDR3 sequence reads CTCSAAGTGTYEQYF.

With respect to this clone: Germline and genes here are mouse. The CDR3 loop is CTCSGTNTEVFF. The CDR3 bases that were read are TGCACCTGCAGTGGGACAAACACAGAAGTCTTC. The chain joins TRBV1 to TRBJ1-1; D is undetermined. The read is 1 residue too short to cover the CDR3 end, so that end is filled in from the germline J gene. The V and J ends lost 4 bases and 0 bases respectively, with 3 bases between them. Germline V gene lookup returns CDR1 NSQYPW and CDR2 LRSPGD (reference sequence). This CDR3 spans 12 amino acids.

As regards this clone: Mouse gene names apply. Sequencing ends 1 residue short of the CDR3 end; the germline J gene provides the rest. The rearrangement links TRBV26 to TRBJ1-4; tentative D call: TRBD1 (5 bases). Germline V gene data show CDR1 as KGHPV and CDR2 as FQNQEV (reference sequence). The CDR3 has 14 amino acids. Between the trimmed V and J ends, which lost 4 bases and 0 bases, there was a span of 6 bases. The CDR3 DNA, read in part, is TGTGCCAGCAGTCAGACAGTTTCCAACGAAAGATTATTT. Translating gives CASSQTVSNERLF. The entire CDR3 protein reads CASSQTVSNERLFF.

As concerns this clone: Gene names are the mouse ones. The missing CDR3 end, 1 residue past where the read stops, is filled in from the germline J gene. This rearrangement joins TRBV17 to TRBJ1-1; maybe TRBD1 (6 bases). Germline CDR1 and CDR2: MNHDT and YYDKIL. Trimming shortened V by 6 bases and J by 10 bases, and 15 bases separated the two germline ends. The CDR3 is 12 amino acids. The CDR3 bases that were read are TGTGCTAGCAGCAAGTACAGGGAAGGAGTCTTC. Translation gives CASSKYREGVF. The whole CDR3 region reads CASSKYREGVFF.

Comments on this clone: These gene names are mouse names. The CDR3 sequence is CASSIGTGDTEVFF. The covered CDR3 bases are TGTGCCAGCAGTATAGGGACAGGGGACACAGAAGTCTTC. This sequence joins TRBV19 and TRBJ1-1; 9 bases are a match to TRBD1. The read terminates 1 residue before the CDR3 end, so the remaining end is supplied by the germline J gene. The CDR3 length is 14 residues. Germline V CDR1 and CDR2: FNHDT, SITEND (reference sequence). V was clipped by 0 bases and J by 3 bases; unmatched bases: 0. The whole variable domain, filled in from reference TRBV19 and TRBJ1-1, reads GGIITQTPKFLIGQEGQKLTLKCQQNFNHDTMYWYRQDSGKGLRLIYYSITENDLQKGDLSEGYDASREKKSSFSLTVTSAQKNEMAVFLCASSIGTGDTEVFFGKGTRLTVV.

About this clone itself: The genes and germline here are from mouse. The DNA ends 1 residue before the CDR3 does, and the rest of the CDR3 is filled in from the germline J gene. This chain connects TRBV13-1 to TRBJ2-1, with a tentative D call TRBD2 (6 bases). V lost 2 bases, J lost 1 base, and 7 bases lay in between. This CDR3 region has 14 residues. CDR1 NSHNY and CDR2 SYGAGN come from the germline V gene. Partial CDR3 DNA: TGTGCCAGCAGTGACGGGGGGAACTATGCTGAGCAGTTC. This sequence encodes CASSDGGNYAEQF. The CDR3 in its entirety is CASSDGGNYAEQFF.

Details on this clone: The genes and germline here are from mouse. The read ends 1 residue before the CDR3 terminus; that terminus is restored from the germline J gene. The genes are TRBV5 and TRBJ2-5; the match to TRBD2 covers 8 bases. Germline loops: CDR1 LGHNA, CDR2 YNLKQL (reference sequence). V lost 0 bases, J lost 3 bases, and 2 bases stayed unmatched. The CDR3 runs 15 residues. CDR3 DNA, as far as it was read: TGTGCCAGCAGCCAAGATGGGGGGGGGCAAGACACCCAGTAC. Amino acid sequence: CASSQDGGGQDTQY. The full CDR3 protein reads CASSQDGGGQDTQYF.

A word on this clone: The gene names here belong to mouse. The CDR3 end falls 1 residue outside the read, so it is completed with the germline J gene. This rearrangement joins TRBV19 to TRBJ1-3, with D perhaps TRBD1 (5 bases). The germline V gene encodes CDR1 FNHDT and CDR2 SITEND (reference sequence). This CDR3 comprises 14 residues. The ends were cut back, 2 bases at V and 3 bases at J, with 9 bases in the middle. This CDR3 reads CASSIAGNGNTLYF. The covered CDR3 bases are TGTGCCAGCAGTATTGCAGGGAATGGAAATACGCTCTAT.

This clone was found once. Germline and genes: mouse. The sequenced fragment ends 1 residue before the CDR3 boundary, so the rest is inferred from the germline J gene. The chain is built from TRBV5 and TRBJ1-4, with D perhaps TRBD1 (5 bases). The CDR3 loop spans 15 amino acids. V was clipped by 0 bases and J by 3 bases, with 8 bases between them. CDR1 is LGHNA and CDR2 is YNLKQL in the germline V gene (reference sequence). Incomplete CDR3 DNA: TGTGCCAGCAGCCAAGAGAGGGGAACCAACGAAAGATTATTT. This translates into CASSQERGTNERLF. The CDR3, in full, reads CASSQERGTNERLFF.

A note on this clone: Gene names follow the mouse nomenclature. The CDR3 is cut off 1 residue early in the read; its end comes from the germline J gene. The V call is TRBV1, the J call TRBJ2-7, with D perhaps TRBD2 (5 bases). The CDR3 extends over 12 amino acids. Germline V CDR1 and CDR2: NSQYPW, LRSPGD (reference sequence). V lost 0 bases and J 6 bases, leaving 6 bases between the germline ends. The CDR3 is CTCSADTGEQYF. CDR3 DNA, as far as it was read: TGCACCTGCAGTGCAGATACTGGTGAACAGTAC.

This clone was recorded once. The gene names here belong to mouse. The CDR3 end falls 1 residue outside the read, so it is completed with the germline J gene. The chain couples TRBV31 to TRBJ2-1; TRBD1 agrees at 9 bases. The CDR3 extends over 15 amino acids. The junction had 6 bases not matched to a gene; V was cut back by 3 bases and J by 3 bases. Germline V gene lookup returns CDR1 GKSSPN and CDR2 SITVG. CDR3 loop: CAWSPGTGIYAEQFF. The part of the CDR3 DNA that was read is TGTGCCTGGAGCCCCGGGACAGGGATCTATGCTGAGCAGTTC.

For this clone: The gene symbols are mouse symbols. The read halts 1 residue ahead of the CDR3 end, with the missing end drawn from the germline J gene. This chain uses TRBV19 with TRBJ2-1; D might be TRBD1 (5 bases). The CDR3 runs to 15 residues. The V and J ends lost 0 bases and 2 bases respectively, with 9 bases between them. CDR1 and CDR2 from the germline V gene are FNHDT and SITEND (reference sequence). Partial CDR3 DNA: TGTGCCAGCAGTATAGTCAGGGCCTACTATGCTGAGCAGTTC. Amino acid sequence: CASSIVRAYYAEQF. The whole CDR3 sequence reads CASSIVRAYYAEQFF.

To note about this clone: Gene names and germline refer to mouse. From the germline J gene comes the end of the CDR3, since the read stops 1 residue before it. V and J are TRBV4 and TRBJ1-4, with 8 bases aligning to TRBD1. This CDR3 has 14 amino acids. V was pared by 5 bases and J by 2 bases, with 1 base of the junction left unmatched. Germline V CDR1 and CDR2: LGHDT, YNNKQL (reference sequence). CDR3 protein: CASSRQGSNERLFF. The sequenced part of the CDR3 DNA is TGTGCCAGCAGCCGACAGGGGTCCAACGAAAGATTATTT.

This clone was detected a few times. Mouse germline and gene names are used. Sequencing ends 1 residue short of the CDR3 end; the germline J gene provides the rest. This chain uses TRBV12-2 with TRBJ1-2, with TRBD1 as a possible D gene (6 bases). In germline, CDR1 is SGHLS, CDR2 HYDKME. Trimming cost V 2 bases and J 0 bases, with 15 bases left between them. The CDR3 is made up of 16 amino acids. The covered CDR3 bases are TGTGCCAGCTCTCCGTTATATCGGACAGCAAACTCCGACTACACC. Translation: CASSPLYRTANSDYT. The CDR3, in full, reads CASSPLYRTANSDYTF.

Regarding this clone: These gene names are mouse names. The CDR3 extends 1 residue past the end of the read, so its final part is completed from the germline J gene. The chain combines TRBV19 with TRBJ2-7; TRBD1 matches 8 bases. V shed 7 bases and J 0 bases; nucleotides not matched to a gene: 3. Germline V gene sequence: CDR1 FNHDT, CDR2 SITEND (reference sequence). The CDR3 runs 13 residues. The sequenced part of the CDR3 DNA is TGTGCCAGCCACAGGGGGAGCTCCTATGAACAGTAC. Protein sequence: CASHRGSSYEQY. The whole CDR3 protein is CASHRGSSYEQYF.

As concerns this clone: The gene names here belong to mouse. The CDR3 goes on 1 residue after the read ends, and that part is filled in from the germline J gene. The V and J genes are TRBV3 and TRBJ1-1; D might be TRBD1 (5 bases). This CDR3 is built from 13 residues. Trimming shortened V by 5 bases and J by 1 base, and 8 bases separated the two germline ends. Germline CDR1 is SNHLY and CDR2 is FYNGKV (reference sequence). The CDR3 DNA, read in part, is TGTGCCAGCAGCGCGACAGAAAACACAGAAGTCTTC. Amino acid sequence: CASSATENTEVF. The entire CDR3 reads CASSATENTEVFF.